The 20 T cell receptor beta chains below were found in one sample sequenced in a study of vaccination and CD4 T cells after COVID-19 (dated 2022 in TCRdb). What these receptors recognize is not known. Libraries were prepared through PCR. Sequencing was carried out with an Illumina iSeq 100. At the Johns Hopkins FTIC core, DNA from the cultured CD4+ T cells underwent TCR sequencing with the Oncomine TCR Beta short-read assay. In-frame beta chains were kept once TCRdb had trimmed the public reads at Q25 with fastp and called clones with MiXCR. Each record represents a unique CDR3 protein, reported with the most common genes and DNA among its rows. This sample is represented by 7,000 or so distinct CDR3 sequences; 55% to 80% of them were singletons. The ten largest clones add up to over 15% of the sample. Per the publication, the treatment or condition label means: roughly ten-day PBMC culture with coronavirus spike peptide pools or control peptides (ViraFEST assay).

Sequencing input: CD4+ T cells from blood, cultured in vitro. These receptors all stem from a human donor who had recovered from COVID-19.

The chain recombines TRBV20-1 with TRBJ2-5; the D gene is possibly TRBD1 (5 bases). There are 13 residues in the CDR3. The V end was cut by 5 bases, the J end by 5 bases, with 15 bases between. Germline V gene lookup returns CDR1 DFQATT and CDR2 SNEGSKA (reference sequence). The CDR3 protein is CSALRGNQETQYF. The CDR3 DNA reads TGCAGTGCTCTTAGGGGCAATCAGGAGACCCAGTACTTC.

This chain links TRBV29-1 with TRBJ1-5; 9 nucleotides line up with TRBD1. The CDR3 is 12 amino acids. V was pared by 4 bases and J by 5 bases, with 0 bases of the junction left unmatched. The germline V gene encodes CDR1 SQVTM and CDR2 ANQGSEA. CDR3 coding DNA: TGCAGCGTTGGGACAGGGGATCAGCCCCAGCATTTT. Translated, it gives CSVGTGDQPQHF.

There are a few counts of this clonotype. The chain links TRBV7-2 to TRBJ2-1, with D tentatively TRBD1 or TRBD2 (5 bases each). The germline V and J ends were trimmed by 4 bases and 11 bases, with 12 bases remaining between them. Per germline, CDR1 SGHTA and CDR2 FQGNSA. This CDR3 region has 12 residues. CDR3 coding DNA: TGTGCCAGCAGCTCTCCACCGGGACAGCAGTTCTTC. It encodes CASSSPPGQQFF.

V and J are TRBV20-1 and TRBJ2-1; the D is unclear. V was trimmed by 5 bases and J by 3 bases, leaving 5 bases between them. CDR3 size: 11 residues. CDR1 is DFQATT and CDR2 is SNEGSKA in the germline V gene (reference sequence). The CDR3 DNA sequence: TGCAGTGCTCTCTACTACAATGAGCAGTTCTTC. Its translation: CSALYYNEQFF.

The rearrangement links TRBV7-2 to TRBJ2-2; a weak D match, TRBD2 (6 bases). Germline V CDR1 and CDR2: SGHTA, FQGNSA. Trimming took off 5 bases at V and 8 bases at J, with 15 bases between the two ends. The CDR3 spans 14 residues. CDR3 sequence: CASSIGTPRGELFF. In nucleotides, the CDR3 is TGTGCCAGCAGCATCGGGACTCCTCGAGGGGAGCTGTTTTTT.

By share of the sample, this clonotype is large. J is TRBJ1-5 and V is TRBV20-1; D is unresolved. The CDR3 runs 16 residues. V lost 0 bases, J lost 3 bases, and 15 bases lay in between. From germline, CDR1 is DFQATT and CDR2 SNEGSKA (reference sequence). The CDR3 DNA reads TGCAGTGCTAGAGATTTCGCCTTACCGAACAATCAGCCCCAGCATTTT. It codes for CSARDFALPNNQPQHF.

This rearrangement joins TRBV2 to TRBJ1-5; TRBD1 aligns across 11 bases. From germline, CDR1 is SNHLY and CDR2 FYNNEI. The CDR3 covers 14 residues. Trimming took 7 bases from V and 5 from J; bases not matched to a gene: 4. In DNA, the CDR3 is TGTGCCAGCAATCGGGACAGGGGGTATCAGCCCCAGCATTTT. Encoded protein: CASNRDRGYQPQHF.

The chain carries TRBV28 and TRBJ2-7, with a possible D match to TRBD1 (5 bases). Trimming shortened V by 2 bases and J by 4 bases, and 9 bases separated the two germline ends. Germline V CDR1 and CDR2: MDHEN, SYDVKM. The CDR3 covers 13 residues. CDR3 in DNA: TGTGCCAGCAGTTTAAATCAGGGATACGAGCAGTACTTC. Translated, it gives CASSLNQGYEQYF.

The V gene is TRBV20-1, the J gene TRBJ2-2; no definite D call. The germline V and J ends were trimmed by 0 bases and 2 bases, with 10 bases remaining between them. The length of the CDR3 is 15 residues. Germline CDR1 and CDR2: DFQATT and SNEGSKA (reference sequence). The chain's CDR3 is CSARDSRINTGELFF. The DNA of the CDR3 is TGCAGTGCTAGAGATTCCCGGATAAACACCGGGGAGCTGTTTTTT.

Regarding this clonotype: No DNA is shown, since the ends of the CDR3 on it are uncertain; the CDR3 is the one TCRdb lists. This chain uses TRBV20-1 with TRBJ1-3; the table's D gene call, TRBD1, was not cross checked with the DNA. Germline CDR1 and CDR2: DFQATT and SNEGSKA (reference sequence). The CDR3 numbers 23 amino acids, ends counted. CDR3: CSASSRHTGELFFGEGSGNTIYF.

The chain links TRBV29-1 to TRBJ1-1, with a possible D match to TRBD1 (5 bases). Per germline, CDR1 SQVTM and CDR2 ANQGSEA. V gave up 1 base and J gave up 2 bases, with 8 bases separating them. The CDR3 spans 13 residues. In nucleotides, the CDR3 is TGCAGCGTTGAAGTAGGGGCCAACACTGAAGCTTTCTTT. Translating it yields CSVEVGANTEAFF. The whole variable domain, filled in from reference TRBV29-1 and TRBJ1-1, reads SAVISQKPSRDICQRGTSLTIQCQVDSQVTMMFWYRQQPGQSLTLIATANQGSEATYESGFVIDKFPISRPNLTFSTLTVSNMSPEDSSIYLCSVEVGANTEAFFGQGTRLTVV.

CDR3 protein: CASSFSGPGTEAFF. In DNA form, the CDR3 reads TGTGCCAGCAGCTTTTCGGGACCTGGGACTGAAGCTTTCTTT. The V call is TRBV7-2, the J call TRBJ1-1; a possible D gene is TRBD1 (5 bases). This CDR3 is built from 14 residues. Trimming stripped 3 bases from V and 5 bases from J, with 13 bases between. Germline V gene lookup returns CDR1 SGHTA and CDR2 FQGNSA.

J is TRBJ2-7 and V is TRBV5-1; D might be TRBD2 (5 bases). CDR1 is SGHRS and CDR2 is YFSETQ in the germline V gene. The ends were cut back, 4 bases at V and 5 bases at J, with 16 bases in the middle. This CDR3 has 14 amino acids. CDR3 loop: CASSPSRRYHEQYF. CDR3 nucleotides: TGCGCCAGCAGCCCCTCCCGGAGGTACCACGAGCAGTACTTC.

The V and J genes are TRBV2 and TRBJ1-2; 7 bases align to TRBD1. The CDR3 spans 13 residues. Germline CDR1 is SNHLY and CDR2 is FYNNEI. With 5 bases clipped from V and 6 bases from J, the junction kept 6 bases outside the gene matches. The CDR3 coding sequence is TGTGCCAGCAGTCTGACAGGGACAAATGGCTACACCTTC. Translating it yields CASSLTGTNGYTF. The entire variable domain, with the rest obtained from reference TRBV2 and TRBJ1-2, is as follows: EPEVTQTPSHQVTQMGQEVILRCVPISNHLYFYWYRQILGQKVEFLVSFYNNEISEKSEIFDDQFSVERPDGSNFTLKIRSTKLEDSAMYFCASSLTGTNGYTFGSGTRLTVV.

The chain employs TRBV6-1 and TRBJ1-5; 7 bases agree with TRBD1. The germline gives CDR1 MNHNS, CDR2 SASEGT. V lost 5 bases to trimming and J lost 4 bases; unmatched junction nucleotides: 5. The CDR3 runs 14 residues. Written as DNA, the CDR3 is TGTGCCAGCAGTCGACAGGGTAGTAATCAGCCCCAGCATTTT. Translating gives CASSRQGSNQPQHF.

The chain couples TRBV28 to TRBJ1-5; D unresolved. Germline CDR1 is MDHEN and CDR2 is SYDVKM. There are 16 residues in the CDR3. V was cut by 0 bases and J by 2 bases, with 11 bases left in between. The chain's CDR3 is CASSLWTIEGNQPQHF. CDR3 nucleotides: TGTGCCAGCAGTTTATGGACGATAGAAGGCAATCAGCCCCAGCATTTT.

V is TRBV21-1 and J is TRBJ2-1; TRBD2, as called in the table, went unchecked against the DNA. TRBV21-1 constitutes a pseudogene. The CDR3 length is 15 residues. CDR3 DNA: TGTGCCAGCAGCAATTGTGGAGCGGGAGAGAATGAGCAGTTCTTC. Protein sequence: CASSNCGAGENEQFF.

The rearrangement uses TRBV27 and TRBJ1-5; D not resolved. V lost 0 bases to trimming and J lost 3 bases, with 3 bases between them. Germline V gives CDR1 MNHEY, CDR2 SMNVEV (reference sequence). The CDR3 length is 13 residues. The CDR3, as DNA: TGTGCCAGCAGTTTATCCACCAATCAGCCCCAGCATTTT. Translated: CASSLSTNQPQHF.

This sequence joins TRBV7-9 and TRBJ1-2; D uncertain. Germline V lookup: CDR1 SEHNR, CDR2 FQNEAQ (reference sequence). The V gene lost 3 bases and the J gene lost 5 bases, with 16 bases spanning the gap. The CDR3 loop spans 15 amino acids. In DNA form, the CDR3 reads TGTGCCAGCAGCTTTGGTCCTCGACGGGGTTATGGCTACACCTTC. Residues: CASSFGPRRGYGYTF.

The chain links TRBV19 to TRBJ2-7; 7 bases are a match to TRBD2. The CDR3 contains 13 residues. Losses at the gene ends were 1 base for V and 5 bases for J; bases not matched to a gene: 2. CDR1 is LNHDA and CDR2 is SQIVND in the germline V gene (reference sequence). DNA of the CDR3: TGTGCCAGTAGTATAGGGCTAGCGGACGAGCAGTACTTC. This codes for CASSIGLADEQYF.